Each of the 30 T cell receptor beta chains below was sequenced from the same sample in a study of T cell responses to AZD1222 COVID-19 vaccine. TCRdb's table, derived via immunoSEQ multiplex PCR, lists solely in-frame clones and lacks some. The table includes roughly 120,000 clones, roughly 88% detected once. The sample consisted of peripheral blood, taken on day 0 of AZD1222 vaccination. These receptor sequences come from an adult in good health.

This chain connects TRBV30 to TRBJ1-6; D is unclear. V was clipped by 5 bases and J by 3 bases, with 8 bases between them. The CDR3 runs 13 residues. The germline CDR1 and CDR2 sequences are GTSNPN and SVGIG (reference sequence). The CDR3 spells CAWDTIYNSPLHF. CDR3 nucleotide sequence: TGTGCCTGGGACACCATCTATAATTCACCCCTCCACTTT.

The chain recombines TRBV7-8 with TRBJ1-4, with 8 nucleotides matching TRBD1. CDR1 and CDR2 from the germline V gene are SGHVS and FQNEAQ. The CDR3 has 18 amino acids. V lost 5 bases to trimming and J lost 2 bases; unmatched junction nucleotides: 13. CDR3 sequence (DNA): TGTGCCAGCAGCCAAAGAGAAACAGGGGGTAGGACTAATGAAAAACTGTTTTTT. This translates into CASSQRETGGRTNEKLFF.

The V gene is TRBV25-1, the J gene TRBJ2-1; TRBD2 aligns across 9 bases. Germline V gives CDR1 MGHDK, CDR2 SYGVNS. CDR3 length: 17 amino acids. Trimming took 2 bases from V and 10 from J; bases not matched to a gene: 15. CDR3 nucleotide sequence: TGTGCCAGCAGTGAACGTACGACTGGCGGGGGGGCCGAGGAGCAGTTCTTC. It codes for CASSERTTGGGAEEQFF.

Only one count was recorded for this clone. V is TRBV27 and J is TRBJ1-1, with TRBD1 identical over 8 bases. After removal of 6 bases from V and 7 bases from J, the junction contained 16 bases not matched to a gene. This CDR3 has 16 amino acids. Germline CDR1 MNHEY, CDR2 SMNVEV (reference sequence). CDR3 amino acids: CASRSFHMATGDEAFF. CDR3 DNA: TGTGCCAGCAGGTCTTTCCACATGGCGACAGGGGATGAAGCTTTCTTT.

J is TRBJ2-2 and V is TRBV19; 10 bases map to TRBD1. V dropped 11 bases and J dropped 3; count of bases not matched to a gene: 0. The CDR3 is made up of 12 amino acids. From germline, CDR1 is LNHDA and CDR2 SQIVND (reference sequence). Here the CDR3 DNA reads TGTGCCGGGACAGGGGACACCGGGGAGCTGTTTTTT. It codes for CAGTGDTGELFF.

This clone was observed once. CDR3 coding DNA: TGTGCCAGCAGCTTGGCCCAGGGTCAGGAGTTCTTC. Its translation is CASSLAQGQEFF. V is TRBV5-6 and J is TRBJ2-1; perhaps TRBD1 as D (5 bases). V shed 0 bases and J shed 14 bases, with 12 bases lying between them. The germline CDR1 and CDR2 sequences are SGHDT and YYEEEE. The CDR3 runs 12 residues.

The V and J genes are TRBV7-9 and TRBJ1-1, with unresolved D. Trimming took 1 base from V and 6 from J, leaving 18 bases between them. The CDR3 runs to 16 residues. Germline CDR1 and CDR2: SEHNR and FQNEAQ (reference sequence). The CDR3 loop is CASSLGRRSRMPEAFF. The CDR3 region has the DNA TGTGCCAGCAGCTTAGGCCGTCGGAGCAGGATGCCTGAAGCTTTCTTT. Full variable domain (outside the CDR3, taken from reference TRBV7-9 and TRBJ1-1): DTGVSQNPRHKITKRGQNVTFRCDPISEHNRLYWYRQTLGQGPEFLTYFQNEAQLEKSRLLSDRFSAERPKGSFSTLEIQRTEQGDSAMYLCASSLGRRSRMPEAFFGQGTRLTVV.

The chain has TRBV24-1 and TRBJ1-5; 7 nucleotides match TRBD1. Germline trimming cut 4 bases from V and 6 bases from J; bases unmatched to any gene: 8. The CDR3 consists of 15 residues. Germline assignment: CDR1 KGHDR and CDR2 SFDVKD. Written as DNA, the CDR3 is TGTGCCACCAGTGAGACGACAGGGAACGGTCAGCCCCAGCATTTT. Protein: CATSETTGNGQPQHF.

The chain links TRBV12-5 to TRBJ1-2, with TRBD1 matching 7 bases. V was clipped by 6 bases and J by 2 bases; unmatched bases: 3. The CDR3 consists of 13 residues. Germline CDR1 reads LGHNT; CDR2 reads FRNRAP. The CDR3 DNA reads as TGTGCTAGTGGATCGGGACAGAACTATGGCTACACCTTC. It specifies CASGSGQNYGYTF.

The genes are TRBV27 and TRBJ2-7, with 8 bases lining up with TRBD2. The CDR3 consists of 13 residues. CDR1 is MNHEY, CDR2 SMNVEV, per germline (reference sequence). Trimming cost V 7 bases and J 6 bases; bases outside gene matches: 8. The CDR3 DNA reads as TGTGCCAGCAAGACTAGCGACTATTCCGAGCAGTACTTC. Translated: CASKTSDYSEQYF.

This clone was recorded only once. J is TRBJ1-4 and V is TRBV18; the match to TRBD1 covers 8 bases. The CDR3 contains 16 residues. Germline V gene lookup returns CDR1 KGHSH and CDR2 LQKENI. Trimming removed 8 bases from V and 9 bases from J; junction bases left unmatched: 17. The CDR3 DNA is TGTGCCAGCGAAAAACCAACGGACAGGGTTAGGAAAAAACTGTTTTTT. It codes for CASEKPTDRVRKKLFF.

This clone appeared a few times. J is TRBJ2-7 and V is TRBV5-5; D may be TRBD2 (5 bases). Germline V gene lookup returns CDR1 SGHKS and CDR2 YYEKEE (reference sequence). Trimming stripped 4 bases from V and 1 base from J, with 9 bases between. There are 13 residues in the CDR3. CDR3 residues: CASSHPGSYEQYF. In DNA form, the CDR3 reads TGTGCCAGCAGCCATCCGGGATCCTACGAGCAGTACTTC.

This clone was recorded a few times. V gene TRBV11-1 combines with J gene TRBJ1-1; TRBD1 matches at 10 bases. Per the germline V gene, CDR1 is SGHAT and CDR2 is FQDESV (reference sequence). V trimming: 10 bases; J trimming: 1 base; junction bases outside the gene matches: 6. The CDR3 covers 14 residues. CDR3 bases: TGTGCCACCTCGGACAGGGGGAGGAACACTGAAGCTTTCTTT. This sequence encodes CATSDRGRNTEAFF.

This clone was detected once. The chain recombines TRBV21-1 with TRBJ1-1. TRBV21-1 is reported as a pseudogene. The CDR3 consists of 13 residues. CDR3 region: CASSIRGTAEAFF. In DNA, the CDR3 is TGTGCCAGCAGCATCCGTGGAACGGCTGAAGCTTTCTTT.

The V gene is TRBV2, the J gene TRBJ1-3; D gene ambiguous. Trimming removed 1 base at V and 0 bases at J, with 4 bases between. The CDR3 extends over 14 amino acids. CDR1 and CDR2 (germline): SNHLY, FYNNEI. CDR3 bases: TGTGCCAGCAGTGAAGTCAGCTCTGGAAACACCATATATTTT. Its protein product is CASSEVSSGNTIYF.

The rearrangement joins TRBV19 to TRBJ2-3; D is ambiguous. The CDR3 loop spans 14 amino acids. The ends were cut back, 3 bases at V and 2 bases at J, with 9 bases in the middle. Germline values: CDR1 LNHDA, CDR2 SQIVND (reference sequence). The CDR3 region is CASSILQTTDTQYF. The CDR3 bases are TGTGCCAGTAGTATTCTACAGACCACAGATACGCAGTATTTT.

The V gene is TRBV4-2, the J gene TRBJ2-7, with D perhaps matching TRBD1 (5 bases). In germline, CDR1 is LGHNA, CDR2 YNFKEQ. The CDR3 is made up of 16 amino acids. The V end lost 0 bases, the J end lost 2 bases, and 14 bases lay between the germline ends. The CDR3 coding sequence is TGTGCCAGCAGCCAAGAACTATGGGCAGGGACCTACGAGCAGTACTTC. It yields the protein CASSQELWAGTYEQYF.

This chain connects TRBV3-1 (or the pseudogene TRBV3-2) to TRBJ1-1; D unresolved. V dropped 1 base and J dropped 1 base, with 7 bases sitting between them. Germline loops: CDR1 LGHDT, CDR2 YNNKEL (reference sequence). There are 14 residues in the CDR3. DNA of the CDR3: TGTGCCAGCAGCCAAGTTTCAGGGAACACTGAAGCTTTCTTT. Translation gives CASSQVSGNTEAFF.

The rearrangement joins TRBV7-6 to TRBJ1-3; 9 positions match TRBD1. Germline-derived CDR1 and CDR2 are SGHVS and FNYEAQ. There are 14 residues in the CDR3. The V gene end was trimmed by 5 bases and the J gene end by 3 bases; junction bases not matched to a gene: 2. The CDR3: CASSLTGGGNTIYF. The CDR3 DNA reads as TGTGCCAGCAGCCTGACAGGGGGTGGAAACACCATATATTTT.

This clone was counted once. V and J are TRBV12-3 or TRBV12-4 and TRBJ1-2, with D tentatively TRBD1 (6 bases). This CDR3 region has 13 residues. V lost 5 bases and J lost 8, with 15 bases in between. As DNA, the CDR3 is TGTGCCAGCAGTCCGGGGAGGGGGGTAGGCTACACCTTC. Amino acids: CASSPGRGVGYTF.

The rearrangement uses TRBV9 and TRBJ2-1; TRBD2 matches 8 bases. This CDR3 contains 17 residues. The V and J ends lost 0 bases and 2 bases, in that order; junction bases with no gene match: 7. Germline V gives CDR1 SGDLS, CDR2 YYNGEE. The CDR3 nucleotides read TGTGCCAGCAGCGTAGGACCGGGAGGGCCTCCCTACAATGAGCAGTTCTTC. It yields the protein CASSVGPGGPPYNEQFF.

The chain combines TRBV19 with TRBJ2-2; D ambiguous. CDR3 length equals 15 residues. The germline CDR1 and CDR2 sequences are LNHDA and SQIVND (reference sequence). The V gene lost 5 bases and the J gene lost 0 bases, with 10 bases spanning the gap. The CDR3 is CASSFYTTNTGELFF. Here the CDR3 DNA reads TGTGCCAGTAGTTTCTATACGACGAACACCGGGGAGCTGTTTTTT. Looking up the rest from reference TRBV19 and TRBJ2-2 gives the full variable domain: DGGITQSPKYLFRKEGQNVTLSCEQNLNHDAMYWYRQDPGQGLRLIYYSQIVNDFQKGDIAEGYSVSREKKESFPLTVTSAQKNPTAFYLCASSFYTTNTGELFFGEGSRLTVL.

The genes are TRBV2 and TRBJ1-2, with D perhaps TRBD1 (5 bases). Between the trimmed V and J ends, which lost 7 bases and 2 bases, there was a span of 26 bases. CDR3 length: 18 residues. In germline, CDR1 is SNHLY, CDR2 FYNNEI. Here the CDR3 reads CASTPDGDRRGVNYGYTF. In nucleotides, the CDR3 is TGTGCCAGCACCCCCGACGGGGATAGACGGGGGGTAAACTATGGCTACACCTTC.

V usage is TRBV12-3 or TRBV12-4 and J usage is TRBJ1-1, with D possibly matching TRBD1 (6 bases). The V end was cut by 6 bases, the J end by 8 bases, with 16 bases between. CDR3 length equals 13 residues. The CDR3 bases are TGTGCCAGCAGCGGAACAGGGTCATGGGAAGCTTTCTTT. Translated: CASSGTGSWEAFF.

The J gene is TRBJ1-5, the V gene TRBV2; possibly TRBD1 for D (6 bases). Germline V gene sequence: CDR1 SNHLY, CDR2 FYNNEI. The CDR3 length is 14 residues. Trimming took 3 bases from V and 6 from J, leaving 12 bases between them. CDR3 coding DNA: TGTGCCAGCAGTGATCAAAACAGGGCTCAGCCCCAGCATTTT. It codes for CASSDQNRAQPQHF. The whole variable domain, remainder taken from reference TRBV2 and TRBJ1-5, is EPEVTQTPSHQVTQMGQEVILRCVPISNHLYFYWYRQILGQKVEFLVSFYNNEISEKSEIFDDQFSVERPDGSNFTLKIRSTKLEDSAMYFCASSDQNRAQPQHFGDGTRLSIL.

This chain connects TRBV29-1 to TRBJ1-2, with a weak D call TRBD1 (6 bases). The CDR3 extends over 12 amino acids. Germline values: CDR1 SQVTM, CDR2 ANQGSEA. Trimming cost V 7 bases and J 7 bases, with 16 bases left between them. The CDR3 DNA reads TGCAGCGAACAGGGTACGAGTTCTGGCTACACCTTC. Translated: CSEQGTSSGYTF.

The rearrangement uses TRBV2 and TRBJ1-6; D not certain. Trimming removed 1 base at V and 11 bases at J, with 9 bases between. This CDR3 contains 13 residues. Germline CDR1 and CDR2: SNHLY and FYNNEI. CDR3 protein: CASSEESSTPLHF. The CDR3 bases are TGTGCCAGCAGTGAAGAGAGTAGTACACCCCTCCACTTT.

This clone was counted between two and nine times. The V and J genes are TRBV10-3 and TRBJ1-2; D is possibly TRBD1 (5 bases). Germline-derived CDR1 and CDR2 are ENHRY and SYGVKD. CDR3 length: 19 amino acids. Trimming stripped 0 bases from V and 1 base from J, with 21 bases between. Here the CDR3 DNA reads TGTGCCATCAGTGAGTCGACTCAGACAGTCATTCCCATTAACTATGGCTACACCTTC. As protein: CAISESTQTVIPINYGYTF.

This chain uses TRBV27 with TRBJ1-1; weak D call: TRBD1 (6 bases). This CDR3 has 17 residues. With 2 bases removed from V and 2 bases from J, the gap between germline ends came to 18 bases. Germline-derived CDR1 and CDR2 are MNHEY and SMNVEV (reference sequence). This chain's CDR3 is CASSLGPARGGNTEAFF. CDR3 in DNA: TGTGCCAGCAGTTTAGGCCCTGCGCGAGGGGGAAACACTGAAGCTTTCTTT.

This chain joins TRBV7-9 and TRBJ1-1, with D hard to call. In germline, CDR1 is SEHNR, CDR2 FQNEAQ (reference sequence). The CDR3 covers 16 residues. Trimming pared 5 bases from V and 5 bases from J, leaving 21 bases between. The chain's CDR3 is CASSPGYSSGPTEAFF. CDR3 coding DNA: TGTGCCAGCAGCCCCGGTTATTCCTCAGGCCCTACTGAAGCTTTCTTT.